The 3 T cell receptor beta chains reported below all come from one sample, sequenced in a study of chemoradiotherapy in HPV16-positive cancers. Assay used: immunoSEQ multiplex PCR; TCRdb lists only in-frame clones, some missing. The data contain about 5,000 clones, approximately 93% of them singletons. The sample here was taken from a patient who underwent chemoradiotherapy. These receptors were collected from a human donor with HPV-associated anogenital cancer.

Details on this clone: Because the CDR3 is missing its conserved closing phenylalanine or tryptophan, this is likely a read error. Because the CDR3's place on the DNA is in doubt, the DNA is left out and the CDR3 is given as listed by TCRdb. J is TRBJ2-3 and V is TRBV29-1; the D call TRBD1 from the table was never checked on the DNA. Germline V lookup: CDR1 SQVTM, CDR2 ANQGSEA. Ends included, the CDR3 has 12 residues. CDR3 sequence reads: CSASDDRLGQPM.

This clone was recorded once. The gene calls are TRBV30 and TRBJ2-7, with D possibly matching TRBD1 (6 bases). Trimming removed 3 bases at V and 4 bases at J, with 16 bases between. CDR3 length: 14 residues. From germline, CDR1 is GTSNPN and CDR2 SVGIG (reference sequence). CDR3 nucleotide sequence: TGTGCCTGGAGCGACCGGAACAGGGAATACGAGCAGTACTTC. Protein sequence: CAWSDRNREYEQYF. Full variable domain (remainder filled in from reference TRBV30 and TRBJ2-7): SQTIHQWPATLVQPVGSPLSLECTVEGTSNPNLYWYRQAAGRGLQLLFYSVGIGQISSEVPQNLSASRPQDRQFILSSKKLLLSDSGFYLCAWSDRNREYEQYFGPGTRLTVT.

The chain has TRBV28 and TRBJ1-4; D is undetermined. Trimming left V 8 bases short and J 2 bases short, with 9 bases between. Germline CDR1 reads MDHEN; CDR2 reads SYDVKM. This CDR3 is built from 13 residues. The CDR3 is CASLGGTNEKLFF. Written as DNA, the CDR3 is TGTGCCAGCCTCGGAGGGACTAATGAAAAACTGTTTTTT. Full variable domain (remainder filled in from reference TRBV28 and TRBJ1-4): DVKVTQSSRYLVKRTGEKVFLECVQDMDHENMFWYRQDPGLGLRLIYFSYDVKMKEKGDIPEGYSVSREKKERFSLILESASTNQTSMYLCASLGGTNEKLFFGSGTQLSVL.